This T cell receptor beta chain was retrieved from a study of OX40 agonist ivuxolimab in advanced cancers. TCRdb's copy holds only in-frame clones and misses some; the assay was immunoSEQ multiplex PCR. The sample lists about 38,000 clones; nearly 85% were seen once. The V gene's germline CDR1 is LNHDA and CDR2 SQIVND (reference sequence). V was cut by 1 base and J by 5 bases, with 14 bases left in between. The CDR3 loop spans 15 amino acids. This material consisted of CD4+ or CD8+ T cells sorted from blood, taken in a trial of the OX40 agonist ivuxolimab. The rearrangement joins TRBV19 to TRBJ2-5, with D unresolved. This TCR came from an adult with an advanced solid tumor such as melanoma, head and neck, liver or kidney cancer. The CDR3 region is CASSIGPHVPETQYF. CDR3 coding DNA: TGTGCCAGTAGTATAGGGCCCCACGTCCCGGAGACCCAGTACTTC.